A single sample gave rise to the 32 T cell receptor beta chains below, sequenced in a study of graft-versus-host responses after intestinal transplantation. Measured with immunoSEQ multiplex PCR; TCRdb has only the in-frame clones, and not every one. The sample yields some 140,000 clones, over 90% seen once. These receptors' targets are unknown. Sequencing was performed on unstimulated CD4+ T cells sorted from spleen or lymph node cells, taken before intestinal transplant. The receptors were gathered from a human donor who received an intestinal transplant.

The CDR3 DNA sequence: TGTGCCAGCAGCCGGGAGCCATCGGGAGTGGGTCCCAATGAGCAGTTCTTC. This sequence encodes CASSREPSGVGPNEQFF. The gene calls are TRBV5-4 and TRBJ2-1, with a possible D match to TRBD2 (6 bases). Germline loops: CDR1 SGHNT, CDR2 YYREEE (reference sequence). This CDR3 is 17 amino acids long. Trimming stripped 4 bases from V and 6 bases from J, with 23 bases between.

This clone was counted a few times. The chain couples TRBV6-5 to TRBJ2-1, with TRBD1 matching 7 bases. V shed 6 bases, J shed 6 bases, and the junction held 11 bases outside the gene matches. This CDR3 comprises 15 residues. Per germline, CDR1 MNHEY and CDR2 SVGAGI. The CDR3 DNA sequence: TGTGCCAGCAGGTTACAGAGGACAGGATTCAATGAGCAGTTCTTC. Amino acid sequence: CASRLQRTGFNEQFF.

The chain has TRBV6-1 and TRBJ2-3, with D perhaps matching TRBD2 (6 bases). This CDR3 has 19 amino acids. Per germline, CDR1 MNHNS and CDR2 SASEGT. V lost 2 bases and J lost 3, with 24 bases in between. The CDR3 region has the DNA TGTGCCAGCAGTGAACCCGGCCAACTGGCGGGAAAGCCTACAGATACGCAGTATTTT. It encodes CASSEPGQLAGKPTDTQYF.

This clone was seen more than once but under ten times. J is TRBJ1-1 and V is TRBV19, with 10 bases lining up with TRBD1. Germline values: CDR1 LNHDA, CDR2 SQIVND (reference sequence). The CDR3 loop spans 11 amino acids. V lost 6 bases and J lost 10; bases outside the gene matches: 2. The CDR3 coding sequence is TGTGCCAGTAGGACAGGGGGCGCAGCTTTCTTT. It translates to CASRTGGAAFF.

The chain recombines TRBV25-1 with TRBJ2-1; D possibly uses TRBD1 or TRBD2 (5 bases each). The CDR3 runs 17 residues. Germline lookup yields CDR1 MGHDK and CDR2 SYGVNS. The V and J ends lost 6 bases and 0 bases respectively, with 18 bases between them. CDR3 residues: CASRGVLQLGSYNEQFF. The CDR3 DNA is TGTGCCAGCAGGGGGGTACTGCAGCTCGGCTCCTACAATGAGCAGTTCTTC.

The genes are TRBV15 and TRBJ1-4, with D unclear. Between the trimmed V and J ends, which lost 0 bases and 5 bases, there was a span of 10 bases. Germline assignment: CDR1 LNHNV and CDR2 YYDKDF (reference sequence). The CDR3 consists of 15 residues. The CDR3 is CATSREGRRNEKLFF. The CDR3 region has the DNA TGTGCCACCAGCAGAGAGGGCAGGCGCAATGAAAAACTGTTTTTT. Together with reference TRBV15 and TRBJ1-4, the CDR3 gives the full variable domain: DAMVIQNPRYQVTQFGKPVTLSCSQTLNHNVMYWYQQKSSQAPKLLFHYYDKDFNNEADTPDNFQSRRPNTSFCFLDIRSPGLGDTAMYLCATSREGRRNEKLFFGSGTQLSVL.

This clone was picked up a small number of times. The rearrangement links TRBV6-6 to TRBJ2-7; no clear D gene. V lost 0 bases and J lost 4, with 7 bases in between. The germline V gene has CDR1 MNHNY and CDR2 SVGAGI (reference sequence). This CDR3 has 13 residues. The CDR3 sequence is CASSYSEGYEQYF. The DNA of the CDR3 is TGTGCCAGCAGTTACTCCGAAGGGTACGAGCAGTACTTC.

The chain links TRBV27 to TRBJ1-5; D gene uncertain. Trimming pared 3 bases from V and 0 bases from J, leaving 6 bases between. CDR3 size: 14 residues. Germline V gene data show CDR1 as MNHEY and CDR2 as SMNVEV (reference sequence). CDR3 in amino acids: CASSFGNSNQPQHF. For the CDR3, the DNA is TGTGCCAGCAGTTTTGGGAATAGCAATCAGCCCCAGCATTTT.

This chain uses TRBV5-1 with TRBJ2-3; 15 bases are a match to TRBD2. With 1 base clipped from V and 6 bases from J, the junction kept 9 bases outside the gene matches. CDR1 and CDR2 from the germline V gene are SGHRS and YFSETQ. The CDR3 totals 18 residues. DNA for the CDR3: TGCGCCAGCAGCTTGTCCGGGACTAGCGGGAGGCTGGGGGATACGCAGTATTTT. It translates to CASSLSGTSGRLGDTQYF.

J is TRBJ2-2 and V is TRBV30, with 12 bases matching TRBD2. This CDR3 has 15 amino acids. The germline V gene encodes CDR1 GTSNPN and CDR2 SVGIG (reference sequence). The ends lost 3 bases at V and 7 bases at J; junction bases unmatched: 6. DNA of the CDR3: TGTGCCTGGAGGAGAGGACTAGCGGGAAACGGGGAGCTGTTTTTT. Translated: CAWRRGLAGNGELFF.

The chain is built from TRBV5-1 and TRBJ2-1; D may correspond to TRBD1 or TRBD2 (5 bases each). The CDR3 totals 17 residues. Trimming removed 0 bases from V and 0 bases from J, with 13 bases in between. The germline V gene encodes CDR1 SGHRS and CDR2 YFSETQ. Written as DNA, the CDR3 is TGCGCCAGCAGCTTGGCCGAAGGGACCCTCTCCTACAATGAGCAGTTCTTC. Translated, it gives CASSLAEGTLSYNEQFF. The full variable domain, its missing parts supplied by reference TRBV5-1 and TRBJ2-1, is KAGVTQTPRYLIKTRGQQVTLSCSPISGHRSVSWYQQTPGQGLQFLFEYFSETQRNKGNFPGRFSGRQFSNSRSEMNVSTLELGDSALYLCASSLAEGTLSYNEQFFGPGTRLTVL.

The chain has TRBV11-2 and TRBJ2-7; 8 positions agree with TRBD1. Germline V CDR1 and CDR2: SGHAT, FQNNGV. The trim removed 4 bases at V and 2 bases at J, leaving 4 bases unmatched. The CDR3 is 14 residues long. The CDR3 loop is CASSSRTGPYEQYF. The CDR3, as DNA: TGTGCCAGCAGCTCCAGGACAGGGCCCTACGAGCAGTACTTC. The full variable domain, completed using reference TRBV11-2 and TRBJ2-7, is EAGVAQSPRYKIIEKRQSVAFWCNPISGHATLYWYQQILGQGPKLLIQFQNNGVVDDSQLPKDRFSAERLKGVDSTLKIQPAKLEDSAVYLCASSSRTGPYEQYFGPGTRLTVT.

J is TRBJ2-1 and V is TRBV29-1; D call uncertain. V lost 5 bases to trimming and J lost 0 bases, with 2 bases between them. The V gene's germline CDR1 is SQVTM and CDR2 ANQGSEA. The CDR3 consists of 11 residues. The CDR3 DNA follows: TGCAGCGTTCCCTCCTACAATGAGCAGTTCTTC. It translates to CSVPSYNEQFF.

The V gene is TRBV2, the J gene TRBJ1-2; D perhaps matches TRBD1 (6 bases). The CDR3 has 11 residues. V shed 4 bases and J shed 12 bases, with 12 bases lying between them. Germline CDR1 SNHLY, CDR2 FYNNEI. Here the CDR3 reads CASSGDTRHTF. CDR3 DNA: TGTGCCAGCAGTGGGGACACCCGGCACACCTTC.

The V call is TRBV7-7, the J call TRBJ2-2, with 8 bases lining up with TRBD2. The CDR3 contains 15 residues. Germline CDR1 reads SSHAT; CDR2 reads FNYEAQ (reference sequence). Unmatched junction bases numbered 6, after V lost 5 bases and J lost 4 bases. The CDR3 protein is CASSPQSGSTGELFF. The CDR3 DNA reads TGTGCCAGCAGCCCACAAAGCGGGAGCACCGGGGAGCTGTTTTTT. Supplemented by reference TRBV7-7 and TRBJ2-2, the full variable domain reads GAGVSQSPRYKVTKRGQDVTLRCDPISSHATLYWYQQALGQGPEFLTYFNYEAQPDKSGLPSDRFSAERPEGSISTLTIQRTEQRDSAMYRCASSPQSGSTGELFFGEGSRLTVL.

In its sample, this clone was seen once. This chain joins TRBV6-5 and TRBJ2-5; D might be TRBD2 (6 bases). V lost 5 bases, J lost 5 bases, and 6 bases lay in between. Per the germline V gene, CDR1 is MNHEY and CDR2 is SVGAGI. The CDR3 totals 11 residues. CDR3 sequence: CASSLAETQYF. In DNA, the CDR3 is TGTGCCAGCAGTCTAGCGGAGACCCAGTACTTC.

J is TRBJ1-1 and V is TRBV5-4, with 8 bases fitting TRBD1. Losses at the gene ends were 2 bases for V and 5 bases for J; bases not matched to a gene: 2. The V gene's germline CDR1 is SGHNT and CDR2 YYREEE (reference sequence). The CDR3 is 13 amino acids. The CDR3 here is CASSFTGGTEAFF. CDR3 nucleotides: TGTGCCAGCAGCTTTACAGGGGGGACTGAAGCTTTCTTT.

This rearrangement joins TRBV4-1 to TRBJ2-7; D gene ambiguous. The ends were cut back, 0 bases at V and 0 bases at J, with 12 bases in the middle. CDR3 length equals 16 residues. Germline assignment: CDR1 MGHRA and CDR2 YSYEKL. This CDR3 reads CASSQENPTVSYEQYF. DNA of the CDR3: TGCGCCAGCAGCCAAGAGAACCCGACCGTCTCCTACGAGCAGTACTTC.

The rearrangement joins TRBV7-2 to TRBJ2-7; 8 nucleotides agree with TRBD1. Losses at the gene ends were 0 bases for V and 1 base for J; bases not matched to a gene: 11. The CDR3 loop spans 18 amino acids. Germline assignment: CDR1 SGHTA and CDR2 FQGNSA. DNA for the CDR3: TGTGCCAGCAGCTTAGCTCTTTTGGGACAGGCGGGTTCCTACGAGCAGTACTTC. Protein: CASSLALLGQAGSYEQYF.

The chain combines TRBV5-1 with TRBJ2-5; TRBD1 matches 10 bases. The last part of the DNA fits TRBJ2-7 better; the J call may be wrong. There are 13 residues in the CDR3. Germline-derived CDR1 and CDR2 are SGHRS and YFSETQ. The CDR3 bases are TGCGCCAGCAGCGGGACAGGGGTTGGCGAGCAGTACTTC. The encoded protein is CASSGTGVGEQYF.

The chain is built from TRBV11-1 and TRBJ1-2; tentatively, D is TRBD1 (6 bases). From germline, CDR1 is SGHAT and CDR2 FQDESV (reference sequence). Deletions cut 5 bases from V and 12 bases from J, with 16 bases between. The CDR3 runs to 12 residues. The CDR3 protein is CASSPRAGADTF. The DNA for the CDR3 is TGTGCCAGCAGCCCGAGAGCAGGGGCCGACACCTTC.

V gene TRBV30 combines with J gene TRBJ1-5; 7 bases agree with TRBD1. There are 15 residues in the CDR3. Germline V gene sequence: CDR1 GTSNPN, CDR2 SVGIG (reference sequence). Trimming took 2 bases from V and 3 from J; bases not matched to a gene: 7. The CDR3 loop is CAWSTTGAFNQPQHF. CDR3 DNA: TGTGCCTGGAGTACTACAGGGGCCTTCAATCAGCCCCAGCATTTT.

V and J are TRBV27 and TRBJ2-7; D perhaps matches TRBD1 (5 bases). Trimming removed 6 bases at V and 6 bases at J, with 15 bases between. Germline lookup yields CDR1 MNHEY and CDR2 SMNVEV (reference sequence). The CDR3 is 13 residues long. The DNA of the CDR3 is TGTGCCAGCAGATTTACCAGGGTTTCCGAGCAGTACTTC. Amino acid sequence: CASRFTRVSEQYF.

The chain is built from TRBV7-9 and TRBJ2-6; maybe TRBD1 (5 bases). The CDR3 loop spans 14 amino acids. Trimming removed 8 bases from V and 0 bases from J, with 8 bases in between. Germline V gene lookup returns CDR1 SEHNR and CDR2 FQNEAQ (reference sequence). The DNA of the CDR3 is TGTGCCAGCCTGACAGTCTCTGGGGCCAACGTCCTGACTTTC. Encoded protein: CASLTVSGANVLTF.

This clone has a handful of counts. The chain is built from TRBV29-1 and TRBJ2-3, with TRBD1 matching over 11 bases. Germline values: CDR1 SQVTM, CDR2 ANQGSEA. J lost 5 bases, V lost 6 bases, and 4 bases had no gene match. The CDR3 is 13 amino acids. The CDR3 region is CSVKGQGVDTQYF. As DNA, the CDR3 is TGCAGCGTAAAGGGACAGGGGGTAGATACGCAGTATTTT.

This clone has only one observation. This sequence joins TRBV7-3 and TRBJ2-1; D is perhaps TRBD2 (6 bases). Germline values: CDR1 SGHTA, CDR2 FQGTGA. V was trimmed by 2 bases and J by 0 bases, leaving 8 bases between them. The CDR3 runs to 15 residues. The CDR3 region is CASSLPGVSYNEQFF. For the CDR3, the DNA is TGTGCCAGCAGCTTACCGGGAGTCTCCTACAATGAGCAGTTCTTC.

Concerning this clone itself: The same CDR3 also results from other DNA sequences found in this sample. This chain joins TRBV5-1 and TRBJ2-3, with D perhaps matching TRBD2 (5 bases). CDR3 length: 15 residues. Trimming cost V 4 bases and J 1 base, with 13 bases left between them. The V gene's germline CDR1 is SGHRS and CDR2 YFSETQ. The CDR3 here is CASSIGLAGTDTQYF. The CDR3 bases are TGCGCCAGCAGCATTGGACTGGCGGGCACAGATACGCAGTATTTT.

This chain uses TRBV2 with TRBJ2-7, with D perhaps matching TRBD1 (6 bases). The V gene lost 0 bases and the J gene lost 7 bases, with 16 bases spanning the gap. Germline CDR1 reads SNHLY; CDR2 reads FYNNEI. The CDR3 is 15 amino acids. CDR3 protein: CASSEAGHLSGEQYF. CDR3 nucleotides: TGTGCCAGCAGTGAAGCGGGACACCTATCGGGGGAGCAGTACTTC.

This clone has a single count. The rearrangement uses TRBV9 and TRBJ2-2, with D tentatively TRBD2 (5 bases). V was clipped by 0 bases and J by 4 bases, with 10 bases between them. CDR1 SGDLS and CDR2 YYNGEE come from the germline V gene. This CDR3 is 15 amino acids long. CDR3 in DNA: TGTGCCAGCAGCGTAGAGAGGACTTCCACCGGGGAGCTGTTTTTT. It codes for CASSVERTSTGELFF.

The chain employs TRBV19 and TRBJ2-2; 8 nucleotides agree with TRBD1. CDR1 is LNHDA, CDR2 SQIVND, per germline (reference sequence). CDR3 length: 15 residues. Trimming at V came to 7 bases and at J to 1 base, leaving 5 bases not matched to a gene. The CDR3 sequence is CASNDRGLNTGELFF. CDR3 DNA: TGTGCCAGTAATGACAGGGGCCTGAACACCGGGGAGCTGTTTTTT.

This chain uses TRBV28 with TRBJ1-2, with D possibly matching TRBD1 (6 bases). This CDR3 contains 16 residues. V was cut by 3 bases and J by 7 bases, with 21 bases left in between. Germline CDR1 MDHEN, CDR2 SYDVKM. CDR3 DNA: TGTGCCAGCAGTTTTAACGTGGCAGGGGACGGGTCTGGCTACACCTTC. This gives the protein CASSFNVAGDGSGYTF.

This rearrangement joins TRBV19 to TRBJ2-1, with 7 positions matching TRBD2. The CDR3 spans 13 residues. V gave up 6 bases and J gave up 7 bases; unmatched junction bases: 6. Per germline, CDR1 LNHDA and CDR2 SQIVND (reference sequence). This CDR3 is CASRADGGNEQFF. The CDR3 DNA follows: TGTGCCAGTAGAGCCGACGGGGGGAATGAGCAGTTCTTC. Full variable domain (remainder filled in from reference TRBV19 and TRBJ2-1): DGGITQSPKYLFRKEGQNVTLSCEQNLNHDAMYWYRQDPGQGLRLIYYSQIVNDFQKGDIAEGYSVSREKKESFPLTVTSAQKNPTAFYLCASRADGGNEQFFGPGTRLTVL.